This is a list of T cell receptor beta chains from one sample in a study of early T cells in non-severe SARS-CoV-2 infection. Each CDR3 protein gets one entry after TCRdb re-called the 5' RACE reads with MiXCR. The profile covers tens of thousands of distinct CDR3 sequences, with roughly 5.3% appearing a single time and roughly 4.5% taken by the ten largest. The sequencing sample was made of whole blood. The receptors were gathered from an adult who was a healthcare worker with PCR-confirmed SARS-CoV-2 infection or an uninfected control (not recorded which). CDR3s include the opening cysteine and the closing phenylalanine or tryptophan. The D gene is left open where the match is weak. Size values are once, few and many counts, or a class for expanded clones, and some rows have none.

d_call: -; j_call: TRBJ2-1; clone_size: many; v_call: TRBV5-1; cdr3_nt: TGCGCCAGCAGTTGGAAGCCTTCGGGCAGAGAGCGCAATGAGCAGTTCTTC; cdr3_aa: CASSWKPSGRERNEQFF
d_call: -; j_call: TRBJ1-6; clone_size: few; v_call: TRBV11-3; cdr3_nt: TGTGCCAGCAGCTTCGAGGGGACCTCACCCCTCCACTTT; cdr3_aa: CASSFEGTSPLHF
d_call: -; j_call: TRBJ2-5; clone_size: many; v_call: TRBV5-6; cdr3_nt: TGTGCCAGCAGCCGCGGCCGCGCTGAGACCCAGTACTTC; cdr3_aa: CASSRGRAETQYF
d_call: TRBD2; j_call: TRBJ2-2; clone_size: few; v_call: TRBV11-2; cdr3_nt: TGTGCCAGCAGCTGGGCCCGACTAGCGGGAGGGAACGGGGAGCTGTTTTTT; cdr3_aa: CASSWARLAGGNGELFF
d_call: TRBD1; j_call: TRBJ2-7; clone_size: -; v_call: TRBV10-2; cdr3_nt: TGCGCCAGCAGCGGGACAGGGAGGGAGCAGTACTTC; cdr3_aa: CASSGTGREQYF
d_call: -; j_call: TRBJ2-3; clone_size: many; v_call: TRBV7-8; cdr3_nt: TGTGCCAGCAGCTTAGCCCCCGTAAAGGGGGCAGATACGCAGTATTTT; cdr3_aa: CASSLAPVKGADTQYF
d_call: -; j_call: TRBJ2-7; clone_size: many; v_call: TRBV11-2; cdr3_nt: TGTGCCAGCAGCTTCGTCTCCTACGAGCAGTACTTC; cdr3_aa: CASSFVSYEQYF
d_call: -; j_call: TRBJ2-1; clone_size: few; v_call: TRBV6-6; cdr3_nt: TGTGCCACGCTCAACAGACCCCCTTTAGATCGAAGAGGTGAGCAGTTCTTC; cdr3_aa: CATLNRPPLDRRGEQFF
d_call: TRBD2; j_call: TRBJ2-7; clone_size: few; v_call: TRBV12-3/TRBV12-4; cdr3_nt: TGTGCCAGCAGTTCCCCCGGGACTAGCGGGGGGTACGAGCAGTACTTC; cdr3_aa: CASSSPGTSGGYEQYF
d_call: -; j_call: TRBJ1-1; clone_size: many; v_call: TRBV23-1; cdr3_nt: TGCGCCAGCATGTCCGGGGCACCTGAAGCTTTCTTT; cdr3_aa: CASMSGAPEAFF
d_call: TRBD2; j_call: TRBJ2-1; clone_size: few; v_call: TRBV20-1; cdr3_nt: TGCAGTGCCCATCTAGCGGGAGGAACTGATGAGCAGTTCTTC; cdr3_aa: CSAHLAGGTDEQFF
d_call: TRBD1; j_call: TRBJ2-2; clone_size: few; v_call: TRBV6-5; cdr3_nt: TGTGCCAGCACCCCCAGGACAGGGGTCACCGGGGAGCTGTTTTTT; cdr3_aa: CASTPRTGVTGELFF
d_call: -; j_call: TRBJ1-1; clone_size: few; v_call: TRBV7-6; cdr3_nt: TGTGCCAGCAGCTCAGGACAGACGAACACTGAAGCTTTCTTT; cdr3_aa: CASSSGQTNTEAFF
d_call: TRBD2; j_call: TRBJ2-2; clone_size: many; v_call: TRBV19; cdr3_nt: TGTGCCAGTAGTAAGGGTCTAGCGGGAGGGCCGGACGGGGAGCTGTTTTTT; cdr3_aa: CASSKGLAGGPDGELFF
d_call: TRBD2; j_call: TRBJ2-7; clone_size: many; v_call: TRBV20-1; cdr3_nt: TGCAGTGCTATCGGACTAGCGCAGAGCTCCTACGAGCAGTACTTC; cdr3_aa: CSAIGLAQSSYEQYF
d_call: -; j_call: TRBJ2-5; clone_size: many; v_call: TRBV23-1; cdr3_nt: TGCGCCAGCAAACCTTCAGAGATCCAAGAGACCCAGTACTTC; cdr3_aa: CASKPSEIQETQYF
d_call: -; j_call: TRBJ2-1; clone_size: many; v_call: TRBV18; cdr3_nt: TGTGCCAGCTCACCGATCAGAAATGAGCAGTTCTTC; cdr3_aa: CASSPIRNEQFF
d_call: -; j_call: TRBJ1-2; clone_size: many; v_call: TRBV18; cdr3_nt: TGTGCCAGCTCCCTAGGAACAGGGCAGGGCTATGGCTACACCTTC; cdr3_aa: CASSLGTGQGYGYTF
d_call: -; j_call: TRBJ2-7; clone_size: -; v_call: TRBV5-1; cdr3_nt: TGCGCCAGCAGCCGCCTAGTTCGGGACGCAGGTCACGAGCAGTACTTC; cdr3_aa: CASSRLVRDAGHEQYF
d_call: TRBD2; j_call: TRBJ2-6; clone_size: many; v_call: TRBV7-2; cdr3_nt: TGTGCCAGCAGCTTATTCCGACTAGCGGGGGGCTCTGGGGCCAACGTCCTGACTTTC; cdr3_aa: CASSLFRLAGGSGANVLTF
d_call: TRBD1; j_call: TRBJ2-2; clone_size: many; v_call: TRBV7-8; cdr3_nt: TGTGCCAGCAGTTACCTGGACAGGGTGACCGGGGAGCTGTTTTTT; cdr3_aa: CASSYLDRVTGELFF
d_call: TRBD2; j_call: TRBJ2-1; clone_size: few; v_call: TRBV27; cdr3_nt: TGTGCCAGCAGTTTAGCGGGGGGCTCCTACAATGAGCAGTTCTTC; cdr3_aa: CASSLAGGSYNEQFF
d_call: -; j_call: TRBJ1-1; clone_size: few; v_call: TRBV5-1; cdr3_nt: TGCGCCAGCAGCTTGACGGAGAACACTGAAGCTTTCTTT; cdr3_aa: CASSLTENTEAFF
d_call: -; j_call: TRBJ2-3; clone_size: many; v_call: TRBV21-1; cdr3_nt: TGTGCCAGCAGCCCCCTGTCGGCTAGCGGGGGCTTAGATACGCAGTATTTT; cdr3_aa: CASSPLSASGGLDTQYF
d_call: TRBD1; j_call: TRBJ1-2; clone_size: -; v_call: TRBV30; cdr3_nt: TGTGCCGGGAGGACAGGGACTGCCACTTATCCGGGTGGCTACACCTTC; cdr3_aa: CAGRTGTATYPGGYTF
d_call: TRBD1; j_call: TRBJ1-1; clone_size: -; v_call: TRBV27; cdr3_nt: TGTGCCAGCAGTTCGCAGGGGGGATGGACTGAAGCTTTCTTT; cdr3_aa: CASSSQGGWTEAFF
d_call: -; j_call: TRBJ1-5; clone_size: many; v_call: TRBV18; cdr3_nt: TGTGCCAGCAACGGGGGGGCTCGCCAGCCCCAGCATTTT; cdr3_aa: CASNGGARQPQHF
d_call: -; j_call: TRBJ2-4; clone_size: many; v_call: TRBV5-1; cdr3_nt: TGCGCCAGCAGCTTGAGTTCACTAGCCAAAAACATTCAGTACTTC; cdr3_aa: CASSLSSLAKNIQYF
d_call: -; j_call: TRBJ1-4; clone_size: many; v_call: TRBV5-4; cdr3_nt: TGTGCCAGCAGCTTGGAAGGAGGGGATGAAAAACTGTTTTTT; cdr3_aa: CASSLEGGDEKLFF
d_call: -; j_call: TRBJ2-5; clone_size: many; v_call: TRBV29-1; cdr3_nt: TGCAGCGCCCAGAGCGGGCAAGAGACCCAGTACTTC; cdr3_aa: CSAQSGQETQYF
d_call: TRBD1; j_call: TRBJ1-3; clone_size: few; v_call: TRBV6-6; cdr3_nt: TGTGCCAGCAGTTACCCCCGGGACAGCGGAAACACCATATATTTT; cdr3_aa: CASSYPRDSGNTIYF
d_call: TRBD1; j_call: TRBJ1-1; clone_size: -; v_call: TRBV12-5; cdr3_nt: TGTGCTAGTGGTTTCACCTCAGGGGGGGCGAGCACTGAAGCTTTCTTT; cdr3_aa: CASGFTSGGASTEAFF
d_call: TRBD2; j_call: TRBJ2-1; clone_size: few; v_call: TRBV12-3/TRBV12-4; cdr3_nt: TGTGCCAGCAGCTCGAGCGGGAGGGCCGGCTCCTACAATGAGCAGTTCTTC; cdr3_aa: CASSSSGRAGSYNEQFF
d_call: -; j_call: TRBJ1-3; clone_size: -; v_call: TRBV2; cdr3_nt: TGTGCCAGCAGCGTAGCAGGGACCGGAAACACCATATATTTT; cdr3_aa: CASSVAGTGNTIYF
d_call: -; j_call: TRBJ2-3; clone_size: few; v_call: TRBV4-1; cdr3_nt: TGCGCCAGCAGCCATCCTTGGAAATCCTCCCAAGATACGCAGTATTTT; cdr3_aa: CASSHPWKSSQDTQYF
d_call: -; j_call: TRBJ2-7; clone_size: many; v_call: TRBV7-2; cdr3_nt: TGTGCCAGCAGCTTCATCTACGAGCAGTACTTC; cdr3_aa: CASSFIYEQYF
d_call: -; j_call: TRBJ2-2; clone_size: -; v_call: TRBV27; cdr3_nt: TGTGCCAGCAGTCCCCTATGGCGGGACACCGGGGAGCTGTTTTTT; cdr3_aa: CASSPLWRDTGELFF
d_call: -; j_call: TRBJ2-1; clone_size: many; v_call: TRBV14; cdr3_nt: TGTGCCAGCAGCCGGGGGGTAGGTGCCTACAATGAGCAGTTCTTC; cdr3_aa: CASSRGVGAYNEQFF
d_call: -; j_call: TRBJ1-1; clone_size: many; v_call: TRBV6-1; cdr3_nt: TGTGCCAGCAGAGTGGGGAGGGCGGGCACTGAAGCTTTCTTT; cdr3_aa: CASRVGRAGTEAFF
d_call: TRBD2; j_call: TRBJ2-7; clone_size: many; v_call: TRBV10-3; cdr3_nt: TGTGCCAGCCGGACTAGCGGGGGGTTCTACGAGCAGTACTTC; cdr3_aa: CASRTSGGFYEQYF
d_call: -; j_call: TRBJ2-2; clone_size: many; v_call: TRBV24-1; cdr3_nt: TGTGCCACCAGTGGAGCGGGTAACACCGGGGAGCTGTTTTTT; cdr3_aa: CATSGAGNTGELFF
d_call: -; j_call: TRBJ1-6; clone_size: many; v_call: TRBV4-2; cdr3_nt: TGTGCCAGCAGCCAAGAGTCCGGGAACAGGGTAGCTTCACCCCTCCACTTT; cdr3_aa: CASSQESGNRVASPLHF
d_call: -; j_call: TRBJ1-3; clone_size: -; v_call: TRBV4-1; cdr3_nt: TGCGCCAGCAGCCAAGATTCATCGAACACCATATATTTT; cdr3_aa: CASSQDSSNTIYF
d_call: -; j_call: TRBJ1-6; clone_size: few; v_call: TRBV10-1; cdr3_nt: TGCGCCAGCAGTTCCGACCCCGACACACCCCTCCACTTT; cdr3_aa: CASSSDPDTPLHF
d_call: -; j_call: TRBJ1-3; clone_size: -; v_call: TRBV7-2; cdr3_nt: TGTGCCAGCAGCTTAGGACTGCGGGGAAACACCATATATTTT; cdr3_aa: CASSLGLRGNTIYF
d_call: -; j_call: TRBJ2-2; clone_size: -; v_call: TRBV5-1; cdr3_nt: TGCACCACTTCGACTGGCGGGGCCTCCACCGGGGAGCTGTTTTTT; cdr3_aa: CTTSTGGASTGELFF
d_call: TRBD2; j_call: TRBJ2-3; clone_size: many; v_call: TRBV6-6; cdr3_nt: TGTGCCAGCAGTCCCCATCGACTAGCGGGGGGGGCAGATACGCAGTATTTT; cdr3_aa: CASSPHRLAGGADTQYF
d_call: TRBD1; j_call: TRBJ2-7; clone_size: -; v_call: TRBV7-2; cdr3_nt: TGTGCCAGCAGCTCCGGACAGGGTGGCGAGCAGTACTTC; cdr3_aa: CASSSGQGGEQYF
d_call: TRBD1; j_call: TRBJ2-7; clone_size: many; v_call: TRBV11-2; cdr3_nt: TGTGCCAGCAGCTCACAGACAGGGGCCTACGAGCAGTACTTC; cdr3_aa: CASSSQTGAYEQYF
d_call: -; j_call: TRBJ2-4; clone_size: -; v_call: TRBV29-1; cdr3_nt: TGCAGCGTTGGAAGAGGGATAAACATTCAGTACTTC; cdr3_aa: CSVGRGINIQYF
d_call: TRBD1; j_call: TRBJ1-2; clone_size: many; v_call: TRBV20-1; cdr3_nt: TGCAGTGCTAATTTCCCGGGGACAGGGCATGGCTACACCTTC; cdr3_aa: CSANFPGTGHGYTF
d_call: -; j_call: TRBJ2-2; clone_size: many; v_call: TRBV6-2/TRBV6-3; cdr3_nt: TGTGCCAGCACCGGGTCATACACCGGGGAGCTGTTTTTT; cdr3_aa: CASTGSYTGELFF
d_call: -; j_call: TRBJ2-3; clone_size: many; v_call: TRBV7-2; cdr3_nt: TGTGCCAGCAGCTCCTACACAGATACGCAGTATTTT; cdr3_aa: CASSSYTDTQYF
d_call: TRBD1; j_call: TRBJ2-7; clone_size: many; v_call: TRBV15; cdr3_nt: TGTGCCACCAGCAGAGATCGCAGGGGGCAGAACGAGCAGTACTTC; cdr3_aa: CATSRDRRGQNEQYF
d_call: -; j_call: TRBJ2-2; clone_size: many; v_call: TRBV11-2; cdr3_nt: TGTGCCAGCAGCTTATGGAGGGACGGGGAGCTGTTTTTT; cdr3_aa: CASSLWRDGELFF
d_call: TRBD2; j_call: TRBJ2-1; clone_size: many; v_call: TRBV4-2; cdr3_nt: TGTGCCAGCAGTCGCCCGGCTAGCGGGGATTACAATGAGCAGTTCTTC; cdr3_aa: CASSRPASGDYNEQFF
d_call: TRBD2; j_call: TRBJ2-7; clone_size: many; v_call: TRBV20-1; cdr3_nt: TGCAGTGCTTGGGATCTAGCGGGAGGTACCTACGAGCAGTACTTC; cdr3_aa: CSAWDLAGGTYEQYF
d_call: TRBD1; j_call: TRBJ1-1; clone_size: -; v_call: TRBV7-3; cdr3_nt: TGTGCCAGCAGCCTGGGACAGGGATTTGAAGCTTTCTTT; cdr3_aa: CASSLGQGFEAFF
d_call: -; j_call: TRBJ1-1; clone_size: -; v_call: TRBV29-1; cdr3_nt: TGCAGCGCCTCTGGCAGGGAGGGCACTGAAGCTTTCTTT; cdr3_aa: CSASGREGTEAFF